The clone carrying this TCR beta chain has a handful of counts. The antigen remains undetermined. The data were obtained in a study of T-cell memory formation after mild COVID-19. Study-wide background: Largely, TCR clusters stayed within a single donor.

Study-wide results and caveats: Some clones that responded were present in memory (sampled pre-infection), which suggests cross-reactive memory joined.

Researchers used 5'RACE with constant-segment primers to make TCR alpha and TCR beta cDNA libraries that carry sample barcodes and UMIs. TCRdb reprocessed the 5' RACE reads with MiXCR, giving one entry per CDR3 protein. Found here are roughly 340,000 distinct CDR3 sequences, more than 15% of them singletons; the top ten hold about 22%. V shed 1 base and J shed 1 base, with 9 bases lying between them. CDR1 SGHTA and CDR2 FQGNSA come from the germline V gene. The CDR3 consists of 15 residues. Sequencing was done on a sample of PBMCs or a T cell subset sorted from them (not recorded which). The TCR originated in a man aged 18 to 29 who had mild COVID-19 (a few samples of this study predate the infection). Cell type and time point are not known. V is TRBV7-2 and J is TRBJ2-3; D might be TRBD2 (5 bases). CDR3 amino acids: CASSLGGLGTDTQYF. CDR3 sequence (DNA): TGTGCCAGCAGCTTAGGAGGACTCGGCACAGATACGCAGTATTTT.